The source of this TCR beta chain is a study of T cell responses to AZD1222 COVID-19 vaccine. Combined were second doses at about 4 or about 12 weeks. Findings and limits, study-wide: After two AZD1222 doses, spike-specific TCR breadth and depth rose versus day 0. Baseline serology detected seropositivity in only a handful of AZD1222 recipients. Repertoires in all cases were sampled only once the peak T cell response had passed.

Profiling relied on immunoSEQ multiplex PCR, and the TCRdb table lists in-frame clones only, not all of them. Of 190,000 or so clones listed, roughly 92% were seen once; the top ten hold around 1%. About this clone: Its antigen is unknown.

V gave up 1 base and J gave up 4 bases, with 19 bases separating them. This CDR3 comprises 18 residues. Germline CDR1 is SGHTA and CDR2 is FQGTGA. The sequencing used peripheral blood, collected 28 days after the second AZD1222 dose. The genes are TRBV7-3 and TRBJ2-2; unclear D gene. This TCR was recovered from an adult who received the AZD1222 COVID-19 vaccine. The CDR3 here is CASSLRAVSPPGTGELFF. In nucleotides, the CDR3 is TGTGCCAGCAGCTTAAGGGCGGTCTCCCCTCCTGGCACCGGGGAGCTGTTTTTT.